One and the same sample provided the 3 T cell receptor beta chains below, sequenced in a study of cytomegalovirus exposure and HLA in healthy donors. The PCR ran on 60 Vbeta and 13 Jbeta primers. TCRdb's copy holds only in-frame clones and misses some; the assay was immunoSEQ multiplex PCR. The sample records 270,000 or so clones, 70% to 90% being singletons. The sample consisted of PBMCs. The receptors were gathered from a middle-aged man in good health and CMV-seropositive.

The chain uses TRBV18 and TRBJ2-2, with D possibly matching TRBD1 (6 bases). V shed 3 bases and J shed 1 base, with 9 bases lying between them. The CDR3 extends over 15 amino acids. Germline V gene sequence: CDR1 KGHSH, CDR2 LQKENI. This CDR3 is CASSPATGNTGELFF. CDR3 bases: TGTGCCAGCTCACCGGCGACAGGGAACACCGGGGAGCTGTTTTTT.

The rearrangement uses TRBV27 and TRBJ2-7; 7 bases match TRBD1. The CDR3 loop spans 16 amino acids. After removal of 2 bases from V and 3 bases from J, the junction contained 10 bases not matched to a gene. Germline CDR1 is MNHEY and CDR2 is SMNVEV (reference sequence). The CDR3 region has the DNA TGTGCCAGCAGTTTAGGGAGACAGGGTCAGTACTACGAGCAGTACTTC. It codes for CASSLGRQGQYYEQYF.

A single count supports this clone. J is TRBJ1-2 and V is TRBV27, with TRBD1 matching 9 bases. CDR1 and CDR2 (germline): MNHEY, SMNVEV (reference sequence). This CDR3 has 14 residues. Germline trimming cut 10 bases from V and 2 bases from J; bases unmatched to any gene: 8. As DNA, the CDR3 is TGTGCCAATTACCCCGGACAGGGGAACTATGGCTACACCTTC. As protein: CANYPGQGNYGYTF.